This entry lists 27 T cell receptor beta chains sequenced from one sample in a study of PD-1 blockade in classical Hodgkin lymphoma. Every patient relapsed after autologous stem cell transplantation, and brentuximab vedotin exposure varied. Method: immunoSEQ multiplex PCR; TCRdb's copy keeps in-frame clones and lacks some. The table lists about 6,600 clones, 70% to 80% of them singletons, with under 45% in the top ten. The input for sequencing was peripheral blood mononuclear cells (PBMCs), taken at baseline. The origin of the receptors is a human donor with classical Hodgkin lymphoma.

The gene calls are TRBV19 and TRBJ2-7, with TRBD2 identical over 7 bases. The CDR3 runs to 13 residues. Unmatched junction bases numbered 4, after V lost 6 bases and J lost 2 bases. Germline CDR1 reads LNHDA; CDR2 reads SQIVND (reference sequence). CDR3 DNA: TGTGCCAGTAGGGCTAGCGGAACCTACGAGCAGTACTTC. Protein product: CASRASGTYEQYF. The whole variable domain, filled in from reference TRBV19 and TRBJ2-7, reads DGGITQSPKYLFRKEGQNVTLSCEQNLNHDAMYWYRQDPGQGLRLIYYSQIVNDFQKGDIAEGYSVSREKKESFPLTVTSAQKNPTAFYLCASRASGTYEQYFGPGTRLTVT.

Turning to this clone: Germline and junction disagree at one end, which may indicate a read error. The rearrangement uses TRBV20-1 and TRBJ2-7, with D unclear. Germline CDR1 DFQATT, CDR2 SNEGSKA (reference sequence). The CDR3 has 11 amino acids. The CDR3 DNA is TGCAGTGCTGCCGACCGCTACCAGCAGTACTTC. Its protein is CSAADRYQQYF.

The chain is built from TRBV7-9 and TRBJ2-3, with D maybe TRBD2 (5 bases). The CDR3 is 15 amino acids. Germline lookup yields CDR1 SEHNR and CDR2 FQNEAQ (reference sequence). With 10 bases removed from V and 0 bases from J, the gap between germline ends came to 17 bases. The CDR3 DNA reads as TGTGCCACCACACCGACTACAGTTAGCACAGATACGCAGTATTTT. Translated, it gives CATTPTTVSTDTQYF.

V gene TRBV28 combines with J gene TRBJ1-2, with D possibly being TRBD1 (5 bases). The CDR3 spans 13 residues. V was cut by 4 bases and J by 5 bases, with 11 bases left in between. Germline values: CDR1 MDHEN, CDR2 SYDVKM. CDR3 loop: CASSSYPGYGYTF. Here the CDR3 DNA reads TGTGCCAGCAGTTCTTACCCAGGGTATGGCTACACCTTC.

The V gene is TRBV7-9, the J gene TRBJ2-3, with D possibly being TRBD2 (6 bases). V lost 4 bases and J 4 bases, leaving 9 bases between the germline ends. Germline V gives CDR1 SEHNR, CDR2 FQNEAQ (reference sequence). The CDR3 loop spans 13 amino acids. In nucleotides, the CDR3 is TGTGCCAGCAGCTATAGGGAGGCAGATACGCAGTATTTT. Translating gives CASSYREADTQYF.

On this clone itself: A much larger clonotype is one base distant, so this may be a read error. This sequence joins TRBV28 and TRBJ2-1; 8 bases align to TRBD2. This CDR3 is 15 amino acids long. V was pared by 5 bases and J by 7 bases, with 10 bases of the junction left unmatched. The V gene's germline CDR1 is MDHEN and CDR2 SYDVKM. CDR3 protein: CASSLERESRNEQFF. The CDR3 coding sequence is TGTGCCAGCAGTCTGGAGCGGGAGTCAAGGAATGAGCAGTTCTTC.

The chain uses TRBV2 and TRBJ2-7; possibly TRBD2 for D (5 bases). The CDR3 covers 15 residues. Trimming cost V 5 bases and J 0 bases, with 14 bases left between them. The V gene's germline CDR1 is SNHLY and CDR2 FYNNEI. The CDR3 here is CASSLSSPTSYEQYF. CDR3 nucleotide sequence: TGTGCCAGCAGTCTCTCTAGCCCTACCTCCTACGAGCAGTACTTC. Combining the CDR3 with reference TRBV2 and TRBJ2-7 gives the whole variable domain EPEVTQTPSHQVTQMGQEVILRCVPISNHLYFYWYRQILGQKVEFLVSFYNNEISEKSEIFDDQFSVERPDGSNFTLKIRSTKLEDSAMYFCASSLSSPTSYEQYFGPGTRLTVT.

The chain couples TRBV7-3 to TRBJ2-2; D perhaps matches TRBD1 (5 bases). V was pared by 5 bases and J by 1 base, with 8 bases between. This CDR3 is 14 amino acids long. Germline V lookup: CDR1 SGHTA, CDR2 FQGTGA. CDR3 sequence (DNA): TGTGCCAGCAGCAGTGGACAGAACACCGGGGAGCTGTTTTTT. It encodes CASSSGQNTGELFF.

The genes are TRBV2 and TRBJ2-1, with TRBD1 as a possible D gene (6 bases). CDR3 size: 15 residues. With 7 bases removed from V and 5 bases from J, the gap between germline ends came to 18 bases. The germline gives CDR1 SNHLY, CDR2 FYNNEI. This CDR3 is CASIKRGSGDNEQFF. In nucleotides, the CDR3 is TGTGCCAGCATAAAAAGGGGGTCAGGAGACAATGAGCAGTTCTTC.

This rearrangement joins TRBV5-1 to TRBJ2-3; D possibly uses TRBD1 or TRBD2 (6 bases each). The CDR3 has 15 residues. The V gene's germline CDR1 is SGHRS and CDR2 YFSETQ. V shed 4 bases and J shed 7 bases, with 19 bases lying between them. The CDR3 loop reads CASSPVEGESYTQYF. CDR3 DNA sequence: TGCGCCAGCAGCCCGGTGGAGGGGGAAAGCTATACGCAGTATTTT. The full variable domain, in which reference TRBV5-1 and TRBJ2-3 provide the parts outside the CDR3, is KAGVTQTPRYLIKTRGQQVTLSCSPISGHRSVSWYQQTPGQGLQFLFEYFSETQRNKGNFPGRFSGRQFSNSRSEMNVSTLELGDSALYLCASSPVEGESYTQYFGPGTRLTVL.

V gene TRBV18 combines with J gene TRBJ2-4; possibly TRBD2 for D (5 bases). V was trimmed by 2 bases and J by 0 bases, leaving 17 bases between them. CDR3 length equals 18 residues. Germline-derived CDR1 and CDR2 are KGHSH and LQKENI. CDR3 amino acids: CASSPFPKADLAKNIQYF. DNA of the CDR3: TGTGCCAGCTCACCATTCCCTAAAGCGGACCTAGCCAAAAACATTCAGTACTTC.

Only one count was recorded for this clone. The V call is TRBV7-2, the J call TRBJ2-7; no reliable D call. Trimming shortened V by 1 base and J by 4 bases, and 8 bases separated the two germline ends. The CDR3 is made up of 13 amino acids. Per germline, CDR1 SGHTA and CDR2 FQGNSA. The CDR3 protein is CASSLGRRYEQYF. DNA for the CDR3: TGTGCCAGCAGCTTAGGTCGGCGGTACGAGCAGTACTTC.

V usage is TRBV11-2 and J usage is TRBJ1-1; 11 nucleotides line up with TRBD1. Per germline, CDR1 SGHAT and CDR2 FQNNGV. Unmatched junction bases numbered 13, after V lost 5 bases and J lost 5 bases. The CDR3 contains 17 residues. In nucleotides, the CDR3 is TGTGCCAGCAGCCCCCGGACAGGGGGCCGTAGGGGGACTGAAGCTTTCTTT. It encodes CASSPRTGGRRGTEAFF.

This chain joins TRBV11-2 and TRBJ2-7; weak D call: TRBD2 (5 bases). CDR1 and CDR2 from the germline V gene are SGHAT and FQNNGV. Trimming took off 4 bases at V and 2 bases at J, with 18 bases between the two ends. This CDR3 region has 16 residues. In DNA, the CDR3 is TGTGCCAGCAGCTCCAACCTCGGGGTTGGAACCTACGAGCAGTACTTC. Translation: CASSSNLGVGTYEQYF. The full variable domain, with the rest looked up from reference TRBV11-2 and TRBJ2-7, is EAGVAQSPRYKIIEKRQSVAFWCNPISGHATLYWYQQILGQGPKLLIQFQNNGVVDDSQLPKDRFSAERLKGVDSTLKIQPAKLEDSAVYLCASSSNLGVGTYEQYFGPGTRLTVT.

The chain recombines TRBV5-4 with TRBJ2-7; 8 bases match TRBD2. The length of the CDR3 is 14 residues. Germline V lookup: CDR1 SGHNT, CDR2 YYREEE (reference sequence). The V segment lost 5 bases and the J segment 7 bases; nucleotides outside the gene matches: 11. The DNA for the CDR3 is TGTGCCAGCAGTTTAAGCGGGAGCCCTCGGGAGCAGTACTTC. Its translation: CASSLSGSPREQYF.

The chain uses TRBV7-8 and TRBJ1-2, with D possibly matching TRBD1 (6 bases). Germline V gene sequence: CDR1 SGHVS, CDR2 FQNEAQ. The CDR3 totals 14 residues. V was cut by 7 bases and J by 6 bases, with 18 bases left in between. The CDR3 DNA is TGTGCCAGCACCCTAGGGGGTTGGGGTGATGGCTACACCTTC. Encoded protein: CASTLGGWGDGYTF.

The chain couples TRBV7-8 to TRBJ2-3; 8 bases agree with TRBD2. This CDR3 spans 15 amino acids. V lost 8 bases to trimming and J lost 2 bases; unmatched junction nucleotides: 9. Germline V gene sequence: CDR1 SGHVS, CDR2 FQNEAQ. The CDR3 DNA is TGTGCCAGCGGACCCTTTAGCGGGATCACAGATACGCAGTATTTT. Translating gives CASGPFSGITDTQYF.

The chain couples TRBV6-4 to TRBJ2-1; a possible D gene is TRBD1 (6 bases). The V gene's germline CDR1 is MRHNA and CDR2 SNTAGT. The CDR3 covers 14 residues. Trimming pared 0 bases from V and 7 bases from J, leaving 10 bases between. The CDR3 is CASSDSLRGNEQFF. The CDR3 DNA is TGTGCCAGCAGTGACTCCCTAAGGGGGAATGAGCAGTTCTTC.

The chain uses TRBV2 and TRBJ2-6; D is ambiguous. Germline lookup yields CDR1 SNHLY and CDR2 FYNNEI. Trimming removed 2 bases at V and 0 bases at J, with 5 bases between. The CDR3 is 15 residues long. The CDR3 region has the DNA TGTGCCAGCAGTGAAACGTACTCTGGGGCCAACGTCCTGACTTTC. It encodes CASSETYSGANVLTF.

CDR3 nucleotides: TGTGCCAGCAGTGAAGGTCCAGCGGGAGGCCCAAATGAGCAGTTCTTC. Protein sequence: CASSEGPAGGPNEQFF. The chain joins TRBV6-1 to TRBJ2-1; 9 bases fit TRBD2. Germline V lookup: CDR1 MNHNS, CDR2 SASEGT. The CDR3 covers 16 residues. J lost 7 bases, V lost 1 base, and 8 bases had no gene match.

Worth noting for this clone: A junction end diverges from the germline sequence, so it may reflect a read error. Other DNA sequences within the sample encode an identical CDR3. The V call is TRBV28, the J call TRBJ1-5; no clear D. The length of the CDR3 is 14 residues. Per the germline V gene, CDR1 is MDHEN and CDR2 is SYDVKM. The CDR3 region is CASSYKFSNQPQHF. As DNA, the CDR3 is TGTGCCAGCAGTTACAAATTTAGCAATCAGCCCCAGCATTTC.

J is TRBJ1-2 and V is TRBV7-9; D remains unclear. The V end was cut by 1 base, the J end by 2 bases, with 11 bases between. From germline, CDR1 is SEHNR and CDR2 FQNEAQ (reference sequence). This CDR3 spans 15 amino acids. The DNA for the CDR3 is TGTGCCAGCAGCTTAGAAGGGAAAACCAACTATGGCTACACCTTC. It encodes CASSLEGKTNYGYTF.

The genes are TRBV18 and TRBJ1-3; TRBD1 aligns across 7 bases. The CDR3 loop spans 15 amino acids. Germline V gives CDR1 KGHSH, CDR2 LQKENI. With 4 bases clipped from V and 0 bases from J, the junction kept 3 bases outside the gene matches. The CDR3 is CASSLNRGSGNTIYF. CDR3 DNA sequence: TGTGCCAGCTCACTTAACAGGGGCTCTGGAAACACCATATATTTT. Using reference TRBV18 and TRBJ1-3 for the parts outside the CDR3, the full variable domain is NAGVMQNPRHLVRRRGQEARLRCSPMKGHSHVYWYRQLPEEGLKFMVYLQKENIIDESGMPKERFSAEFPKEGPSILRIQQVVRGDSAAYFCASSLNRGSGNTIYFGEGSWLTVV.

The V gene is TRBV18, the J gene TRBJ2-7; 9 positions agree with TRBD1. The CDR3 is 14 amino acids. V was pared by 3 bases and J by 6 bases, with 6 bases of the junction left unmatched. Germline V gives CDR1 KGHSH, CDR2 LQKENI. CDR3 DNA: TGTGCCAGCTCACCCACGCCGACAGGGGGCGAGCAGTACTTC. Translation: CASSPTPTGGEQYF.

The rearrangement joins TRBV10-1 to TRBJ2-3, with D possibly being TRBD2 (6 bases). Germline loops: CDR1 WNHNN, CDR2 SYGVQD (reference sequence). This CDR3 spans 15 amino acids. The ends were cut back, 4 bases at V and 6 bases at J, with 17 bases in the middle. The CDR3 is CASSGDGGLRDTQYF. The CDR3 DNA reads as TGCGCCAGCAGTGGGGACGGGGGACTTCGGGATACGCAGTATTTT.

V usage is TRBV19 and J usage is TRBJ1-1; maybe TRBD1 (5 bases). The CDR3 spans 17 residues. Deletions cut 11 bases from V and 1 base from J, with 26 bases between. Germline assignment: CDR1 LNHDA and CDR2 SQIVND (reference sequence). The DNA for the CDR3 is TGTGCCTGCACAGGAGGTGAGGATTCTCGTTCGAACACTGAAGCTTTCTTT. Protein sequence: CACTGGEDSRSNTEAFF.

The chain uses TRBV28 and TRBJ1-1; D not certain. The V end lost 5 bases, the J end lost 1 base, and 8 bases lay between the germline ends. CDR3 length: 13 amino acids. Looked up from germline, CDR1 is MDHEN and CDR2 is SYDVKM. As DNA, the CDR3 is TGTGCCAGCAGTGAACCCACGAACACTGAAGCTTTCTTT. Amino acids: CASSEPTNTEAFF.